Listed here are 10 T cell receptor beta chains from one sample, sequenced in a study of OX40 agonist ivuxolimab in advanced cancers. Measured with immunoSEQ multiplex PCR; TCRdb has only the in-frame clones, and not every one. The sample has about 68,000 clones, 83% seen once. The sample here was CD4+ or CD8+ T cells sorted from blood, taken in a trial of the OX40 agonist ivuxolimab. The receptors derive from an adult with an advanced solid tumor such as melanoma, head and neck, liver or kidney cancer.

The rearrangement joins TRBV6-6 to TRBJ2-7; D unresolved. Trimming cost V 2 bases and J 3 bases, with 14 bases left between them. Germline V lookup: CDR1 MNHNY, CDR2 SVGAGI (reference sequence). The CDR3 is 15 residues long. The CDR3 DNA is TGTGCCAGCAGTTACCGTAGCCAGCCTAACTACGAGCAGTACTTC. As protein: CASSYRSQPNYEQYF.

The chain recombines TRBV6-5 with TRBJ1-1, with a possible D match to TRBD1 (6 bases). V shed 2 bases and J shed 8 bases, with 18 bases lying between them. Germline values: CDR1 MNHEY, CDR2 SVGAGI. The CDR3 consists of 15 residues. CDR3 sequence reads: CASSYHLTTGGEAFF. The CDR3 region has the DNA TGTGCCAGCAGTTACCATTTAACGACGGGGGGCGAAGCTTTCTTT.

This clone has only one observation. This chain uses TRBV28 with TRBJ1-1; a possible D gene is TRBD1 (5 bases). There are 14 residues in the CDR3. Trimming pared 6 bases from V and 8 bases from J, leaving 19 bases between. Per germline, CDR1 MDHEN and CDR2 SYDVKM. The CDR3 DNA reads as TGTGCCAGCAGCGCCGTACTGAGGGGACCAGAAGCTTTCTTT. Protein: CASSAVLRGPEAFF. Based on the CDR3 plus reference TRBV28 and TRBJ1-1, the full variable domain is DVKVTQSSRYLVKRTGEKVFLECVQDMDHENMFWYRQDPGLGLRLIYFSYDVKMKEKGDIPEGYSVSREKKERFSLILESASTNQTSMYLCASSAVLRGPEAFFGQGTRLTVV.

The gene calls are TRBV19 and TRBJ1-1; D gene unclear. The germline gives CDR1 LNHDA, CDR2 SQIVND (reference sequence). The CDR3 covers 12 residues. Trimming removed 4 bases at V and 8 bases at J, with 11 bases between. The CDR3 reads CASSTRPLEAFF. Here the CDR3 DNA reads TGTGCCAGTAGTACCCGACCGTTAGAAGCTTTCTTT.

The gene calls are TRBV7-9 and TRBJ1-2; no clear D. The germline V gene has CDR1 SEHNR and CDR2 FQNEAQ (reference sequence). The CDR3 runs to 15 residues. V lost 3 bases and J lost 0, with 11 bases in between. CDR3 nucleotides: TGTGCCAGCAGCTTGAGGCAGCGCTCTAACTATGGCTACACCTTC. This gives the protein CASSLRQRSNYGYTF.

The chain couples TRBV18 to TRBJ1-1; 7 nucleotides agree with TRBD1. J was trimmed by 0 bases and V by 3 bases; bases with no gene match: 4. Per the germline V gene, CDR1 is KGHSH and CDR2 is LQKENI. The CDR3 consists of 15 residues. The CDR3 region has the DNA TGTGCCAGCTCACCCATAACAGGGGTGAACACTGAAGCTTTCTTT. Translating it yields CASSPITGVNTEAFF.

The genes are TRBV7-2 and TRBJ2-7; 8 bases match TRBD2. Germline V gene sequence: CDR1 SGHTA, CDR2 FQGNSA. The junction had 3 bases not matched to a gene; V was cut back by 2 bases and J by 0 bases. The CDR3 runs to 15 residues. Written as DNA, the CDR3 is TGTGCCAGCAGCTTACAGCGGGGGACCTCCTACGAGCAGTACTTC. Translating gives CASSLQRGTSYEQYF.

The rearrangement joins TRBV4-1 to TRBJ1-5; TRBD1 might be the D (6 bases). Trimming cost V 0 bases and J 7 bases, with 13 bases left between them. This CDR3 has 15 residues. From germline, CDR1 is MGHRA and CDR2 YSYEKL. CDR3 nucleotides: TGCGCCAGCAGCCAAGATGGAGGGGGGGAGCAGCCCCAGCATTTT. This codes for CASSQDGGGEQPQHF.

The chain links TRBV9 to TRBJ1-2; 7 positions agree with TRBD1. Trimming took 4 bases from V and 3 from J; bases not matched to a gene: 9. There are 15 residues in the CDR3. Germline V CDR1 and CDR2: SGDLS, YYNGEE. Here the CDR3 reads CASSSRGRSYYGYTF. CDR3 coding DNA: TGTGCCAGCAGCTCAAGGGGGCGCAGTTACTATGGCTACACCTTC.

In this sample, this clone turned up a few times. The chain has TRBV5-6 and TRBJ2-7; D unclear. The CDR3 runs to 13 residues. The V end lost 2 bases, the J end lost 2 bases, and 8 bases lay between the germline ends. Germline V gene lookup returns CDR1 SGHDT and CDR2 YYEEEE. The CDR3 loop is CASSLGSTYEQYF. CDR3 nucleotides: TGTGCCAGCAGCTTAGGCAGCACCTACGAGCAGTACTTC.